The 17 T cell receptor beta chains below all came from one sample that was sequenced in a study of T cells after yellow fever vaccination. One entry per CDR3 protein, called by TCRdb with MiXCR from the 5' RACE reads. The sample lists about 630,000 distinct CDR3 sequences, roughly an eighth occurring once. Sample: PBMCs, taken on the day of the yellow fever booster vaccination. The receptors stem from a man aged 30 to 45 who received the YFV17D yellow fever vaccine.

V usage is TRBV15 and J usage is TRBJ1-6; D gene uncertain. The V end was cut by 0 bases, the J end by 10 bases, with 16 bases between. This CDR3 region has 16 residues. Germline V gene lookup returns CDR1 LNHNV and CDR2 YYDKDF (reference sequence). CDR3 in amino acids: CATSRDPGPGGSPLHF. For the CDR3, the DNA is TGTGCCACCAGCAGAGATCCAGGTCCGGGAGGCTCACCCCTCCACTTT.

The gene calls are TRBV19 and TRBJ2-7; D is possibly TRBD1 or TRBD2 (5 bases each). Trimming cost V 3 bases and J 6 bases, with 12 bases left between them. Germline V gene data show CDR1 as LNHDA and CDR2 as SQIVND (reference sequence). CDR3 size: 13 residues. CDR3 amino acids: CASSIGRAGEQYF. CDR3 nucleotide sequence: TGTGCCAGTAGTATCGGCAGGGCGGGCGAGCAGTACTTC.

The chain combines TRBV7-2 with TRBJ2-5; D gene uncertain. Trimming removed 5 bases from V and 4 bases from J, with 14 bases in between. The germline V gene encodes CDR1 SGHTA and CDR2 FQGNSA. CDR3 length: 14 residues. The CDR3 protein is CASSPPGLLETQYF. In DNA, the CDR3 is TGTGCCAGCAGCCCCCCCGGGCTTTTAGAGACCCAGTACTTC.

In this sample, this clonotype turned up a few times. The CDR3 nucleotides are TGCAGCGTTGTAAGGGGGCGAACTGAAGCTTTCTTT. This gives the protein CSVVRGRTEAFF. The rearrangement joins TRBV29-1 to TRBJ1-1, with 7 bases identical to TRBD1. V shed 4 bases, J shed 5 bases, and the junction held 4 bases outside the gene matches. Looked up from germline, CDR1 is SQVTM and CDR2 is ANQGSEA. The length of the CDR3 is 12 residues.

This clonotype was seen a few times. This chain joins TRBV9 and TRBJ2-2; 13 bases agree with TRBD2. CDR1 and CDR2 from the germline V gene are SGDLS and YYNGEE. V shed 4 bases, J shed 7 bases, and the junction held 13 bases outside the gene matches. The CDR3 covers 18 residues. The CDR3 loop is CASSKPRTSGRRGGELFF. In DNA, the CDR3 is TGTGCCAGCAGCAAGCCCCGGACTAGCGGGAGAAGGGGCGGGGAGCTGTTTTTT. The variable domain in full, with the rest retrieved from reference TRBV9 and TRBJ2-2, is DSGVTQTPKHLITATGQRVTLRCSPRSGDLSVYWYQQSLDQGLQFLIQYYNGEERAKGNILERFSAQQFPDLHSELNLSSLELGDSALYFCASSKPRTSGRRGGELFFGEGSRLTVL.

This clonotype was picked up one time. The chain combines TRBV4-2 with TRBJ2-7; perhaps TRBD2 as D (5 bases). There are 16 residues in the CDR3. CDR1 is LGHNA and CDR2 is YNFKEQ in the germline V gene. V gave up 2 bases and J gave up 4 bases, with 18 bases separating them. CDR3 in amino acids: CASSQLSGSGGYEQYF. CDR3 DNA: TGTGCCAGCAGCCAACTCTCCGGGTCTGGAGGATACGAGCAGTACTTC.

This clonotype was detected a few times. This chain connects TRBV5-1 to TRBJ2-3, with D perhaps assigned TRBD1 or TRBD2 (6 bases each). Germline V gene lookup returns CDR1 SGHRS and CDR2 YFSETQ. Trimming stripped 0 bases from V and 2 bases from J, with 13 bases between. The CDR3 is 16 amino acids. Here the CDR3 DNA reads TGCGCCAGCAGCTTGGAGGGGGGCCCGTCCACAGATACGCAGTATTTT. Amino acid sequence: CASSLEGGPSTDTQYF.

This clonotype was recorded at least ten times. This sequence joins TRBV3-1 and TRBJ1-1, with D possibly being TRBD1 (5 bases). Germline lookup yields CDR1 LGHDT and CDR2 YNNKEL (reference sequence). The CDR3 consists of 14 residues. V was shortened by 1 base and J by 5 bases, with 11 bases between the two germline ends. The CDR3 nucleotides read TGTGCCAGCAGCCAAGTTTCCAGGGATACTGAAGCTTTCTTT. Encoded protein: CASSQVSRDTEAFF.

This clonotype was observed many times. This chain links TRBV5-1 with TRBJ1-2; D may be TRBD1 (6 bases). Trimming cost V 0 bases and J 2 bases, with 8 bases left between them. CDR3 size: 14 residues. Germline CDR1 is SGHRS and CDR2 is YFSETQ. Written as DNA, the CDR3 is TGCGCCAGCAGCTTGGGAGACAGGAACTATGGCTACACCTTC. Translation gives CASSLGDRNYGYTF.

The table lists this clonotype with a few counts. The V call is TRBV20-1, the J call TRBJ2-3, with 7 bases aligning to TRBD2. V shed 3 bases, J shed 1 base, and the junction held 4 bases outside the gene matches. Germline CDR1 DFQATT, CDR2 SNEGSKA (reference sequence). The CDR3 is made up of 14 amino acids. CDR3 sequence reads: CSASEAGRTDTQYF. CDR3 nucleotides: TGCAGTGCTAGTGAAGCGGGGCGCACAGATACGCAGTATTTT.

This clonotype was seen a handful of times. CDR3 region: CATSREGFQETQYF. Written as DNA, the CDR3 is TGTGCCACCAGCAGAGAGGGGTTTCAGGAGACCCAGTACTTC. This chain uses TRBV15 with TRBJ2-5; the D is unclear. The length of the CDR3 is 14 residues. V lost 0 bases and J lost 5, with 10 bases in between. In germline, CDR1 is LNHNV, CDR2 YYDKDF (reference sequence).

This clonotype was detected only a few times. In DNA, the CDR3 is TGTGCCAGCAGTTTATCGGGTCAGGGGGAGCAGTACTTC. Translation: CASSLSGQGEQYF. This chain uses TRBV27 with TRBJ2-7, with D possibly being TRBD1 (6 bases). CDR3 length equals 13 residues. Germline CDR1 is MNHEY and CDR2 is SMNVEV (reference sequence). With 0 bases removed from V and 7 bases from J, the gap between germline ends came to 10 bases.

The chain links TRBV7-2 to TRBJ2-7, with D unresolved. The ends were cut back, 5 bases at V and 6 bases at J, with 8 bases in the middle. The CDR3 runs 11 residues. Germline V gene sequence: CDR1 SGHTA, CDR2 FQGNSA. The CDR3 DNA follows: TGTGCCAGCAGCCTGTCCCTCGAGCAGTACTTC. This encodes CASSLSLEQYF. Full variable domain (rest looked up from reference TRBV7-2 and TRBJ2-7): GAGVSQSPSNKVTEKGKDVELRCDPISGHTALYWYRQSLGQGLEFLIYFQGNSAPDKSGLPSDRFSAERTGGSVSTLTIQRTQQEDSAVYLCASSLSLEQYFGPGTRLTVT.

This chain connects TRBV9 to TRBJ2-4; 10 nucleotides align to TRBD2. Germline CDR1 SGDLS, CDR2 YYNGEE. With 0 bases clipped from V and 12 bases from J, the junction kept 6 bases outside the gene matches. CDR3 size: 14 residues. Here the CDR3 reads CASSVEAGGIDQYF. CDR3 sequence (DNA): TGTGCCAGCAGCGTAGAAGCGGGAGGGATCGATCAGTACTTC.

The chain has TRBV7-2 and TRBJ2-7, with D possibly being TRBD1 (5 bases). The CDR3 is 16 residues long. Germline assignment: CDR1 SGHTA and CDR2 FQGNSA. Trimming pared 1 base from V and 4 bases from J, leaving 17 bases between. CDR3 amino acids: CASSLGRVTDTYEQYF. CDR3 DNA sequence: TGTGCCAGCAGCTTAGGCAGAGTGACAGATACTTACGAGCAGTACTTC.

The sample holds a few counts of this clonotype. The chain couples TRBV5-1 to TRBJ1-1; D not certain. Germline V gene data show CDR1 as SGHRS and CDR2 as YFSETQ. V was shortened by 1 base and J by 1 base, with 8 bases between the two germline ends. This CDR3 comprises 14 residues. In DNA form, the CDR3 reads TGCGCCAGCAGCTTGATTCCGGCGAACACTGAAGCTTTCTTT. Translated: CASSLIPANTEAFF. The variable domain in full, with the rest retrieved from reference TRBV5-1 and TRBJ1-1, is KAGVTQTPRYLIKTRGQQVTLSCSPISGHRSVSWYQQTPGQGLQFLFEYFSETQRNKGNFPGRFSGRQFSNSRSEMNVSTLELGDSALYLCASSLIPANTEAFFGQGTRLTVV.

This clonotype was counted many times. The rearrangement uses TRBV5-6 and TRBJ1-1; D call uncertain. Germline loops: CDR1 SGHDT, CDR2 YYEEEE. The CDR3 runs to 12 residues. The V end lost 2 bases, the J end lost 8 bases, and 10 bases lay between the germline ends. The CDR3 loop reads CASSFIAREAFF. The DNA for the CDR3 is TGTGCCAGCAGCTTCATTGCTCGGGAAGCTTTCTTT.